The present T cell receptor beta chain was sequenced within a study of T cells after yellow fever vaccination. TCRdb analysed the 5' RACE reads with MiXCR anew, one entry per CDR3 protein. Of around 300,000 distinct CDR3 sequences in the sample, over 10% are singletons; the top ten hold roughly 0.5%. The TCR sequence derives from a man aged 30 to 45 who received the YFV17D yellow fever vaccine. The sequencing used CD4+ T cells sorted from PBMCs, collected 45 days after the yellow fever booster vaccination.

In nucleotides, the CDR3 is TGTGCTAGTGGTTTGGGTCAGATCCAAGAGACCCAGTACTTC. The encoded protein is CASGLGQIQETQYF. The chain carries TRBV12-5 and TRBJ2-5; no definite D call. The CDR3 contains 14 residues. Trimming shortened V by 1 base and J by 1 base, and 7 bases separated the two germline ends. Germline-derived CDR1 and CDR2 are LGHNT and FRNRAP.